The following is a TCR beta chain sequence with its context. Original data processing: Reference gene primer amplification gave estimated nucleated cell counts. Only in-frame clones appear in the TCRdb table, and some are missing; sequencing was by immunoSEQ multiplex PCR. The V and J calls and clone size come from that table; D and trimming were worked out from the DNA. The sample includes 200,000 to 250,000 clones, 84% of them seen just once. The ends were cut back, 6 bases at V and 6 bases at J, with 21 bases in the middle. The CDR3 length is 15 residues. Germline loops: CDR1 SGHRS, CDR2 YFSETQ. The source of the sample is a study of blood T cell repertoires in COVID-19. Study overall: From T cells, B-cell-depleted T cells, or PBMCs came the material, which was cDNA or gDNA.

Material for sequencing was PBMCs or T cells enriched from blood (not recorded which). The TCR comes from a woman aged 40 to 50 who had recovered from COVID-19. The chain links TRBV5-1 to TRBJ1-2, with D possibly being TRBD1 (6 bases). The CDR3 here is CASTQLDSSTHGYTF. In nucleotides, the CDR3 is TGCGCCAGCACCCAACTGGACAGTTCAACGCATGGCTACACCTTC. Using reference TRBV5-1 and TRBJ1-2 for the parts outside the CDR3, the full variable domain is KAGVTQTPRYLIKTRGQQVTLSCSPISGHRSVSWYQQTPGQGLQFLFEYFSETQRNKGNFPGRFSGRQFSNSRSEMNVSTLELGDSALYLCASTQLDSSTHGYTFGSGTRLTVV.